One sample yielded the 32 T cell receptor beta chains listed below, sequenced in a study of T cell changes during pregnancy in multiple sclerosis. Libraries were prepared by immunoSEQ multiplex PCR; TCRdb keeps only in-frame clonotypes and omits some of them. The table has about 100,000 clones, roughly 92% seen once; the top ten hold 0.95% to 1.5%. The starting material was peripheral blood, obtained in the second trimester of pregnancy. Receptors originate from a female donor with multiple sclerosis, enrolled in a pregnancy study.

This clone was observed a single time. The chain is built from TRBV5-1 and TRBJ2-7; D not certain. Trimming left V 5 bases short and J 5 bases short, with 11 bases between. Germline V gene lookup returns CDR1 SGHRS and CDR2 YFSETQ. This CDR3 is 12 amino acids long. The CDR3 region has the DNA TGCGCCAGCAGTGGAGTGAACGACGAGCAGTACTTC. Translation: CASSGVNDEQYF.

V gene TRBV27 combines with J gene TRBJ1-1, with D maybe TRBD1 (6 bases). Germline V gene data show CDR1 as MNHEY and CDR2 as SMNVEV (reference sequence). The CDR3 runs to 14 residues. The V end lost 5 bases, the J end lost 4 bases, and 14 bases lay between the germline ends. CDR3 coding DNA: TGTGCCAGCAGTGGGGGGGGGCCCCGCACTGAAGCTTTCTTT. Translation: CASSGGGPRTEAFF.

This clone occurred once. This chain uses TRBV19 with TRBJ1-5; possibly TRBD1 for D (5 bases). The CDR3 is 19 amino acids. The germline V and J ends were trimmed by 6 bases and 0 bases, with 24 bases remaining between them. CDR1 is LNHDA and CDR2 is SQIVND in the germline V gene (reference sequence). This CDR3 reads CASRPGQGLTTYSNQPQHF. The CDR3 DNA reads as TGTGCCAGTAGGCCTGGCCAGGGCCTCACCACTTATAGCAATCAGCCCCAGCATTTT. Full variable domain (rest looked up from reference TRBV19 and TRBJ1-5): DGGITQSPKYLFRKEGQNVTLSCEQNLNHDAMYWYRQDPGQGLRLIYYSQIVNDFQKGDIAEGYSVSREKKESFPLTVTSAQKNPTAFYLCASRPGQGLTTYSNQPQHFGDGTRLSIL.

This clone was seen only once. The DNA for the CDR3 is TGTGCCTGGAGTAACTCGGGGGGGCAGTACTTC. It translates to CAWSNSGGQYF. This chain links TRBV30 with TRBJ2-7, with TRBD2 matching over 7 bases. CDR3 length equals 11 residues. Losses at the gene ends were 2 bases for V and 9 bases for J; bases not matched to a gene: 4. Germline CDR1 reads GTSNPN; CDR2 reads SVGIG (reference sequence).

This clone was seen only once. This sequence joins TRBV27 and TRBJ2-3; no definite D call. The CDR3 has 13 amino acids. V was pared by 4 bases and J by 2 bases, with 7 bases between. Germline-derived CDR1 and CDR2 are MNHEY and SMNVEV (reference sequence). The CDR3: CASSSEYTDTQYF. The CDR3 region has the DNA TGTGCCAGCAGTTCCGAGTACACAGATACGCAGTATTTT.

The V and J genes are TRBV27 and TRBJ1-4, with D hard to call. Trimming removed 2 bases at V and 6 bases at J, with 16 bases between. The CDR3 is made up of 16 amino acids. Germline CDR1 reads MNHEY; CDR2 reads SMNVEV (reference sequence). CDR3 amino acids: CASSLNSHPGDEKLFF. The CDR3, as DNA: TGTGCCAGCAGTTTAAATTCGCACCCCGGGGATGAAAAACTGTTTTTT.

V and J are TRBV5-1 and TRBJ2-5; possible D gene TRBD1, 6 bases. The length of the CDR3 is 15 residues. The V and J ends lost 5 bases and 4 bases respectively, with 18 bases between them. The germline gives CDR1 SGHRS, CDR2 YFSETQ. The CDR3 region has the DNA TGCGCCAGCAGAAGCGCAGGGGCAGATGTAGAGACCCAGTACTTC. Translated: CASRSAGADVETQYF.

V and J are TRBV5-4 and TRBJ2-5; maybe TRBD1 (7 bases). This CDR3 is built from 13 residues. Trimming left V 2 bases short and J 6 bases short, with 11 bases between. Germline CDR1 is SGHNT and CDR2 is YYREEE (reference sequence). The CDR3 nucleotides read TGTGCCAGCAGCTTTGCAGGGGGGCAGACCCAGTACTTC. This gives the protein CASSFAGGQTQYF.

The chain is built from TRBV29-1 and TRBJ2-1; TRBD1 matches 10 bases. The CDR3 consists of 15 residues. Germline loops: CDR1 SQVTM, CDR2 ANQGSEA. J lost 4 bases, V lost 4 bases, and 7 bases had no gene match. The CDR3 coding sequence is TGCAGCGTTGTACCGGGGGGACAGGGGTACAATGAGCAGTTCTTC. This sequence encodes CSVVPGGQGYNEQFF.

This chain links TRBV5-1 with TRBJ2-7, with 8 bases lining up with TRBD1. Trimming at V came to 4 bases and at J to 4 bases, leaving 13 bases not matched to a gene. CDR3 length equals 16 residues. The germline V gene encodes CDR1 SGHRS and CDR2 YFSETQ. CDR3 protein: CASSPITGQGGYEQYF. CDR3 sequence (DNA): TGCGCCAGCAGCCCGATAACTGGACAGGGCGGGTACGAGCAGTACTTC.

The chain is built from TRBV28 and TRBJ2-1; 7 nucleotides line up with TRBD2. The CDR3 sequence is 15 residues long. V shed 6 bases, J shed 5 bases, and the junction held 10 bases outside the gene matches. Germline loops: CDR1 MDHEN, CDR2 SYDVKM. CDR3 bases: TGTGCCAGCAGCATCACTGGGGGAGGGAACAATGAGCAGTTCTTC. Protein product: CASSITGGGNNEQFF.

A note on this clone: This specimen includes other DNA sequences encoding the same CDR3. V and J are TRBV4-1 and TRBJ1-1; D is undetermined. V was cut by 0 bases and J by 1 base, with 6 bases left in between. CDR1 MGHRA and CDR2 YSYEKL come from the germline V gene. CDR3 length: 14 residues. The CDR3 nucleotides are TGCGCCAGCAGCCAAGAGGCGGGGAACACTGAAGCTTTCTTT. It codes for CASSQEAGNTEAFF.

This rearrangement joins TRBV10-3 to TRBJ2-3; D is unresolved. The CDR3 totals 11 residues. Trimming took off 6 bases at V and 6 bases at J, with 7 bases between the two ends. Germline loops: CDR1 ENHRY, CDR2 SYGVKD. This CDR3 reads CAISAGDTQYF. The CDR3 region has the DNA TGTGCCATCAGCGCAGGCGATACGCAGTATTTT.

The J gene is TRBJ2-7, the V gene TRBV4-2, with D perhaps matching TRBD2 (6 bases). V lost 4 bases and J 5 bases, leaving 18 bases between the germline ends. The CDR3 contains 15 residues. Germline CDR1 is LGHNA and CDR2 is YNFKEQ. CDR3 nucleotides: TGTGCCAGCAGCCCCGGGACTCGTGGATCCCACGAGCAGTACTTC. Its translation: CASSPGTRGSHEQYF.

V and J are TRBV4-1 and TRBJ1-5; D is unresolved. V lost 1 base to trimming and J lost 4 bases, with 11 bases between them. This CDR3 has 15 amino acids. Germline CDR1 is MGHRA and CDR2 is YSYEKL. CDR3 sequence (DNA): TGCGCCAGCAGCCAAGTTGAGGCCCCGAATCAGCCCCAGCATTTT. Translated, it gives CASSQVEAPNQPQHF.

The rearrangement joins TRBV19 to TRBJ1-2; a weak D match, TRBD1 (6 bases). V was trimmed by 5 bases and J by 0 bases, leaving 7 bases between them. This CDR3 contains 13 residues. Germline V gene sequence: CDR1 LNHDA, CDR2 SQIVND (reference sequence). CDR3 region: CASSDRTNYGYTF. The CDR3 DNA reads as TGTGCCAGTAGTGACAGGACTAACTATGGCTACACCTTC.

This sequence joins TRBV7-3 and TRBJ2-3, with 8 positions matching TRBD1. V gave up 6 bases and J gave up 5 bases; unmatched junction bases: 4. The CDR3 contains 13 residues. The germline V gene has CDR1 SGHTA and CDR2 FQGTGA. CDR3: CASRAGGIDTQYF. In DNA, the CDR3 is TGTGCCAGCAGGGCAGGGGGCATAGATACGCAGTATTTT.

This chain links TRBV27 with TRBJ1-2; 10 bases match TRBD1. V shed 2 bases, J shed 8 bases, and the junction held 11 bases outside the gene matches. The CDR3 consists of 16 residues. In germline, CDR1 is MNHEY, CDR2 SMNVEV (reference sequence). The CDR3: CASSLRDRGRGYGYTF. In DNA form, the CDR3 reads TGTGCCAGCAGTTTACGGGACAGGGGACGCGGCTACGGCTACACCTTC.

This rearrangement joins TRBV11-2 to TRBJ2-3; tentative D call: TRBD2 (5 bases). CDR3 length: 13 amino acids. V lost 1 base and J 4 bases, leaving 6 bases between the germline ends. The germline V gene has CDR1 SGHAT and CDR2 FQNNGV. The DNA for the CDR3 is TGTGCCAGCAGCTTAGGAGGGTCAGATACGCAGTATTTT. Residues: CASSLGGSDTQYF.

V and J are TRBV19 and TRBJ1-5; D unclear. Germline CDR1 is LNHDA and CDR2 is SQIVND (reference sequence). The length of the CDR3 is 15 residues. Trimming left V 4 bases short and J 0 bases short, with 10 bases between. Written as DNA, the CDR3 is TGTGCCAGTAGTACTAAAGATAATAGCAATCAGCCCCAGCATTTT. Its translation is CASSTKDNSNQPQHF.

This clone appeared a single time. The rearrangement joins TRBV30 to TRBJ1-2; D not certain. Germline V gives CDR1 GTSNPN, CDR2 SVGIG (reference sequence). This CDR3 comprises 11 residues. Trimming took off 5 bases at V and 8 bases at J, with 12 bases between the two ends. This chain's CDR3 is CAWSRSGGYTF. CDR3 nucleotide sequence: TGTGCCTGGTCCCGGTCGGGGGGCTACACCTTC.

This rearrangement joins TRBV7-9 to TRBJ1-5, with TRBD1 as a possible D gene (6 bases). Germline lookup yields CDR1 SEHNR and CDR2 FQNEAQ (reference sequence). The CDR3 loop spans 15 amino acids. The ends were cut back, 5 bases at V and 0 bases at J, with 11 bases in the middle. CDR3 coding DNA: TGTGCCAGCAGCCTCGGGGACAATAGCAATCAGCCCCAGCATTTT. It is translated as CASSLGDNSNQPQHF.

This chain links TRBV10-2 with TRBJ2-7; TRBD2 aligns across 13 bases. The germline V gene encodes CDR1 WSHSY and CDR2 SAAADI. V was pared by 3 bases and J by 2 bases, with 10 bases of the junction left unmatched. The CDR3 sequence is 18 residues long. This chain's CDR3 is CASSDTGLAGVEAYEQYF. In DNA form, the CDR3 reads TGCGCCAGCAGTGATACAGGACTAGCGGGAGTAGAGGCCTACGAGCAGTACTTC.

This clone was found once. The rearrangement joins TRBV9 to TRBJ2-3, with 8 bases identical to TRBD2. J was trimmed by 3 bases and V by 5 bases; bases with no gene match: 8. The CDR3 sequence is 15 residues long. CDR1 and CDR2 (germline): SGDLS, YYNGEE. The DNA of the CDR3 is TGTGCCAGCAGGGTAAGCGGGAGTGAAACAGATACGCAGTATTTT. Residues: CASRVSGSETDTQYF.

V usage is TRBV30 and J usage is TRBJ2-3, with D possibly being TRBD2 (6 bases). V shed 2 bases and J shed 2 bases, with 17 bases lying between them. Germline V gene sequence: CDR1 GTSNPN, CDR2 SVGIG (reference sequence). The CDR3 is 16 residues long. CDR3 protein: CAWSPTRAGFTDTQYF. Written as DNA, the CDR3 is TGTGCCTGGAGTCCCACAAGGGCGGGGTTCACAGATACGCAGTATTTT.

J is TRBJ1-2 and V is TRBV4-1; D uncertain. This CDR3 contains 14 residues. Trimming stripped 2 bases from V and 1 base from J, with 8 bases between. CDR1 MGHRA and CDR2 YSYEKL come from the germline V gene. The CDR3 here is CASSQKGGNYGYTF. CDR3 sequence (DNA): TGCGCCAGCAGCCAAAAGGGAGGTAACTATGGCTACACCTTC.

A single count supports this clone. The CDR3 reads CASSVRLPGQGHTEAFF. CDR3 nucleotide sequence: TGTGCCAGCAGTGTCCGCTTGCCGGGACAGGGTCACACTGAAGCTTTCTTT. The chain carries TRBV2 and TRBJ1-1; TRBD1 agrees at 9 bases. There are 17 residues in the CDR3. CDR1 is SNHLY and CDR2 is FYNNEI in the germline V gene. J was trimmed by 3 bases and V by 4 bases; bases with no gene match: 12. Together with reference TRBV2 and TRBJ1-1, the CDR3 gives the full variable domain: EPEVTQTPSHQVTQMGQEVILRCVPISNHLYFYWYRQILGQKVEFLVSFYNNEISEKSEIFDDQFSVERPDGSNFTLKIRSTKLEDSAMYFCASSVRLPGQGHTEAFFGQGTRLTVV.

The chain carries TRBV19 and TRBJ1-6; tentative D call: TRBD1 (5 bases). Germline CDR1 LNHDA, CDR2 SQIVND (reference sequence). V gave up 7 bases and J gave up 9 bases, with 16 bases separating them. The CDR3 is 14 residues long. CDR3 sequence (DNA): TGTGCCAGTACAGGAGGTGGGGGGGGTTCACCCCTCCACTTT. Translating gives CASTGGGGGSPLHF.

The V call is TRBV21-1, the J call TRBJ2-4; the table assigns TRBD1, which was not confirmed against the DNA. TRBV21-1 is termed a pseudogene. This CDR3 spans 16 amino acids. The CDR3 region is CASSKGALGAKNIQYF. For the CDR3, the DNA is TGTGCCAGCAGCAAGGGGGCCCTTGGGGCCAAAAACATTCAGTACTTC.

DNA for the CDR3: TGTGCCAGCAGTGTAGCAGGTGGCAGGCAATACAATGAGCAGTTCTTC. Protein: CASSVAGGRQYNEQFF. The chain combines TRBV2 with TRBJ2-1; D is unclear. This CDR3 region has 16 residues. Germline V gene lookup returns CDR1 SNHLY and CDR2 FYNNEI. The V end lost 4 bases, the J end lost 4 bases, and 17 bases lay between the germline ends. The complete variable domain, with remaining parts taken from reference TRBV2 and TRBJ2-1, reads EPEVTQTPSHQVTQMGQEVILRCVPISNHLYFYWYRQILGQKVEFLVSFYNNEISEKSEIFDDQFSVERPDGSNFTLKIRSTKLEDSAMYFCASSVAGGRQYNEQFFGPGTRLTVL.

This chain links TRBV2 with TRBJ1-1; 8 bases match TRBD1. The CDR3 is made up of 12 amino acids. V was pared by 8 bases and J by 5 bases, with 4 bases of the junction left unmatched. CDR1 and CDR2 (germline): SNHLY, FYNNEI. CDR3 sequence: CASPTGGTEAFF. DNA for the CDR3: TGTGCCAGCCCTACAGGGGGAACTGAAGCTTTCTTT.

Regarding this clone: Other DNA sequences from this sample encode an identical CDR3 as well. V gene TRBV9 combines with J gene TRBJ2-3, with 7 bases matching TRBD2. CDR1 and CDR2 from the germline V gene are SGDLS and YYNGEE. J gave up 5 bases and V 2 bases, and 5 bases lay outside the gene matches. The CDR3 consists of 14 residues. CDR3 sequence (DNA): TGTGCCAGCAGCGTGGGCGGGAGTGGAGATACGCAGTATTTT. It encodes CASSVGGSGDTQYF.